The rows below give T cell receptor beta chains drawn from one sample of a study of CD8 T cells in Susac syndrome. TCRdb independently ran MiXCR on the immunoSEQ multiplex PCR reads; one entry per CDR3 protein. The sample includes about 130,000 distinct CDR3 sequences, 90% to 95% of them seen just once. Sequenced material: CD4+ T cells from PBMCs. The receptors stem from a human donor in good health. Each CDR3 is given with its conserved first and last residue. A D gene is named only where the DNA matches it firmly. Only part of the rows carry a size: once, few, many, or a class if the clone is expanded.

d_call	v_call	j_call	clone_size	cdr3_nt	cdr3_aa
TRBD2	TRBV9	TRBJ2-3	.	TGTGCCAGCAGCGTAGGAGCGGGGACGGGAGATACGCAGTATTTT	CASSVGAGTGDTQYF
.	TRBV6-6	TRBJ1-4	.	TGTGCCAGCAGTTACTCACGGGTGAGGCGTGAAAAACTGTTTTTT	CASSYSRVRREKLFF
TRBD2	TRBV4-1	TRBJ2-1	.	TGCGCCAGCAGCCAAGATCATGGTAGCGGGACCTCCTACAATGAGCAGTTCTTC	CASSQDHGSGTSYNEQFF
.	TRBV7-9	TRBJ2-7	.	TGTGCCAGCAGCTTAATCGGTAGGGGCCGCTACGAGCAGTACTTC	CASSLIGRGRYEQYF
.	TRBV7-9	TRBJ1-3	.	TGTGCCAGCAGCTTAGGAGGGAGGGACACCATATATTTT	CASSLGGRDTIYF
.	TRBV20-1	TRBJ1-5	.	TGCAGTGCCAAGGCAGCCGATAGCAATCAGCCCCAGCATTTT	CSAKAADSNQPQHF
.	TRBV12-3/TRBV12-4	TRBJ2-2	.	TGTGCCAGCAGTACCCCAGGGGAGCCCGGGGAGCTGTTTTTT	CASSTPGEPGELFF
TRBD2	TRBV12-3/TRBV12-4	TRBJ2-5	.	TGTGCCAGCAGTTTACCCTCTGCTTTACTAGCGTCTCAAGAGACCCAGTACTTC	CASSLPSALLASQETQYF
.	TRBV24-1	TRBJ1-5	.	TGTGCCACCAGTGACTCCGGCCGCAATCAGCCCCAGCATTTT	CATSDSGRNQPQHF
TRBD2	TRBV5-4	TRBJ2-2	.	TGTGCCAGCACTCTGGGACTAGCGGGAACCACCGGGGAGCTGTTTTTT	CASTLGLAGTTGELFF
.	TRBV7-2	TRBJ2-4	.	TGTGCCAGCAGCTTACAGGCTGCCAAAAACATTCAGTACTTC	CASSLQAAKNIQYF
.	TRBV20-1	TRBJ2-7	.	TGCAGTGCTAGAGAGGGCCAGGGATACTACGAGCAGTACTTC	CSAREGQGYYEQYF
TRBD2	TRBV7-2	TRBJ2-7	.	TGTGCCAGCAGCTTCTCCGGGACTAGCAGCTCCTACGAGCAGTACTTC	CASSFSGTSSSYEQYF
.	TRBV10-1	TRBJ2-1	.	TGCGCCAGCAGTAGGGGGACCACCTACAATGAGCAGTTCTTC	CASSRGTTYNEQFF
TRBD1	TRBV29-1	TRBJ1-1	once	TGCAGCGTTGGAAGACCCGGGACAGGGGGCCGGACTGAAGCTTTCTTT	CSVGRPGTGGRTEAFF
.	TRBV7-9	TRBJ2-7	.	TGTGCCAGCAGCTTAGAAGGGGGGAGCTCCTACGAGCAGTACTTC	CASSLEGGSSYEQYF
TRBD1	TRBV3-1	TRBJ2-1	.	TGTGCCAGCCAATCGACAGGGGGCACGAGTGAGCAGTTCTTC	CASQSTGGTSEQFF
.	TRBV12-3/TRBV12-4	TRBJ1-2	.	TGTGCCAGCCTGGGCGTTAACTATGGCTACACCTTC	CASLGVNYGYTF
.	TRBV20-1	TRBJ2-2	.	TGCAGTGTTCCAAACAGAGGCACCGGGGAGCTGTTTTTT	CSVPNRGTGELFF
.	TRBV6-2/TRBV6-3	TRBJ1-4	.	TGTGCCAGCAAGAAGGGGCGGTCTAATGAAAAACTGTTTTTT	CASKKGRSNEKLFF
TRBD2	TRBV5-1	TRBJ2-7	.	TGCGCCAGCAGCTTGAGCGGGAGAAGGGGCTACGAGCAGTACTTC	CASSLSGRRGYEQYF
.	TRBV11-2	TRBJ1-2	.	TGTGCCAGCAGCCCCTTGGCGGGGGGGATTAGAGGCTACACCTTC	CASSPLAGGIRGYTF
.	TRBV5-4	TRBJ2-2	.	TGTGCCAGCAGCTTGGCCGGGACGCCATTTACCGGGGAGCTGTTTTTT	CASSLAGTPFTGELFF
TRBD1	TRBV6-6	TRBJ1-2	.	TGTGCCAGCAGTCAGACCGCAGGGGGCTGGGACTATGGCTACACCTTC	CASSQTAGGWDYGYTF
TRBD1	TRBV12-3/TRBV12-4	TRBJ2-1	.	TGTGCCTCGTTCTTTCGACAGGGGGCAAACAATGAGCAGTTCTTC	CASFFRQGANNEQFF
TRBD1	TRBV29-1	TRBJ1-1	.	TGCAGCGTTACCAGACAGGGGCGGACGAACACTGAAGCTTTCTTT	CSVTRQGRTNTEAFF
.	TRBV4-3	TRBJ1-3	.	TGCGCCAGCAGCCAAGAGGCCCGACGCTCTGGAAACACCATATATTTT	CASSQEARRSGNTIYF
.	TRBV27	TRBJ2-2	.	TGTGCCAGCAGTTTATTGCCTTGGCAGGGGAGGACCGGGGAGCTGTTTTTT	CASSLLPWQGRTGELFF
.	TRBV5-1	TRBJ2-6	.	TGCGCCAGCAGCGAGGCTGGGGCCAACGTCCTGACTTTC	CASSEAGANVLTF
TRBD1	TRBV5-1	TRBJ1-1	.	TGCGCCAGCAGCGGTGGACAGGGCAGCACTGAAGCTTTCTTT	CASSGGQGSTEAFF
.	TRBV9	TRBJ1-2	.	TGTGCCAGCAGCGTAGCTGGAGGGGATCCGGGACCTCACCTCGGCTATGGCTACACCTTC	CASSVAGGDPGPHLGYGYTF
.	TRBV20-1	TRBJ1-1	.	TGCAGTGCTAGAGATCCTCCGGGAGACACTGAAGCTTTCTTT	CSARDPPGDTEAFF
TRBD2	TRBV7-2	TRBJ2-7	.	TGTGCCAGCAGCCCGGGGGCCCCCTCTAGCGGGAGGGCTCTCTACGAGCAGTACTTC	CASSPGAPSSGRALYEQYF
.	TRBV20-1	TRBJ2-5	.	TGCAGTGCTCCTCAGACCACTCGAGGGGGAGAGACCCAGTACTTC	CSAPQTTRGGETQYF
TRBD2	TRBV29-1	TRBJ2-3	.	TGCAGCGTCTCCGCGGGGGGGGGAGATACGCAGTATTTT	CSVSAGGGDTQYF
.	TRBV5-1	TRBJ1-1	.	TGCGCCAGCAGCTTACAGCCCCTGGGGGTTCAGAACACTGAAGCTTTCTTT	CASSLQPLGVQNTEAFF
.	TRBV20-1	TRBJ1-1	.	TGCAGTGCAAAGGGACCGCAAAGGGGCTTTACGAACACTGAAGCTTTCTTT	CSAKGPQRGFTNTEAFF
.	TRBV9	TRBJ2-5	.	TGTGCCAGCAGCGCCCGAAGGGGGCAAGAGACCCAGTACTTC	CASSARRGQETQYF
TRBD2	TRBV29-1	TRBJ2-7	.	TGCAGCGTTGTTGGACTAGCGGGAGGTAGCTACGAGCAGTACTTC	CSVVGLAGGSYEQYF
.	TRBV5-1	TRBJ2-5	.	TGCGCCAGCAGCTTGTTCGGAACCCAAGAGACCCAGTACTTC	CASSLFGTQETQYF
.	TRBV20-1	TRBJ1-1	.	TGCAGTGCCTTACAGGGCCCTGAAGCTTTCTTT	CSALQGPEAFF
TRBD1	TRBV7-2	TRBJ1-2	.	TGTGCCAGCAGCTTAAGCGGGGGACAGGGGGCTTCTGGCTACACCTTC	CASSLSGGQGASGYTF
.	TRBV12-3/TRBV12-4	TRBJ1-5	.	TGTGCCAGCAGTTCGCATATAGGACAGCCCCAGCATTTT	CASSSHIGQPQHF
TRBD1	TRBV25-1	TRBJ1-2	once	TGTGCCAGCAGTAATACAGGGGGCCGGGGCTATGGCTACACCTTC	CASSNTGGRGYGYTF
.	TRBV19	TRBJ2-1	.	TGTGCCAGTAGTACCGGGGGTGGGGCGCGAACCGAGCAGTTCTTC	CASSTGGGARTEQFF
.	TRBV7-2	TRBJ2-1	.	TGTGCCAGCAGCTTAGGATTCCGGGCGATTAATGAGCAGTTCTTC	CASSLGFRAINEQFF
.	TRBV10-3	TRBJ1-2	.	TGTGCCAGTCTAAGACAGGCAAACTATGGCTACACCTTC	CASLRQANYGYTF
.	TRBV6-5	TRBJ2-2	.	TGTGCCAGCAGTTGGAAAGGGGGCACCGGGGAGCTGTTTTTT	CASSWKGGTGELFF
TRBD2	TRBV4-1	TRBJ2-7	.	TGCGCCAGCAGCCAAGTCCTTCGGCGACGCGGGAGTGCCCACGAGCAGTACTTC	CASSQVLRRRGSAHEQYF